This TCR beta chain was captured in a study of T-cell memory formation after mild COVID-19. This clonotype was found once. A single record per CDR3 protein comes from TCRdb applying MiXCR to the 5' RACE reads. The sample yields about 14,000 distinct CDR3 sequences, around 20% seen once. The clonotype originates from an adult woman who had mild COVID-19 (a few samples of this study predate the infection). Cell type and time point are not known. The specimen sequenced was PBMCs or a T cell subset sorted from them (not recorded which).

CDR3 residues: CASSLAQGAYEQYF. The DNA for the CDR3 is TGCGCCAGCAGCTTGGCGCAGGGAGCCTACGAGCAGTACTTC. The V call is TRBV5-1, the J call TRBJ2-7, with D possibly being TRBD1 or TRBD2 (5 bases each). Germline V gene sequence: CDR1 SGHRS, CDR2 YFSETQ. Trimming took 0 bases from V and 2 from J, leaving 9 bases between them. The CDR3 totals 14 residues.